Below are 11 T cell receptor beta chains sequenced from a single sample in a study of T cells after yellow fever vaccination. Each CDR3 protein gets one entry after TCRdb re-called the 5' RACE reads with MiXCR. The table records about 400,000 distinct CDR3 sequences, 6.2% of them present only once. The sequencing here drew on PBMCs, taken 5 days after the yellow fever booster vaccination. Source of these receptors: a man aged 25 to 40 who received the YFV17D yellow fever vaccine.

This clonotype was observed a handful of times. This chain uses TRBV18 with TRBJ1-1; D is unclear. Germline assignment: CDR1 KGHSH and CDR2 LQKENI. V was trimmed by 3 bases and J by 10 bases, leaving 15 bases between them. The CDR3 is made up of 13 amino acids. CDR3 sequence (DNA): TGTGCCAGCTCACCCTCTCCGTCGTCGGTAGCTTTCTTT. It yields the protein CASSPSPSSVAFF.

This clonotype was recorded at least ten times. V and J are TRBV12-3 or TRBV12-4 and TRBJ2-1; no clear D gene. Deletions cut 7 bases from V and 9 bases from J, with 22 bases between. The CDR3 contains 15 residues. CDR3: CASTRGGARWGEQFF. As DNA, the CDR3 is TGTGCCAGCACTAGAGGTGGCGCCCGGTGGGGTGAGCAGTTCTTC.

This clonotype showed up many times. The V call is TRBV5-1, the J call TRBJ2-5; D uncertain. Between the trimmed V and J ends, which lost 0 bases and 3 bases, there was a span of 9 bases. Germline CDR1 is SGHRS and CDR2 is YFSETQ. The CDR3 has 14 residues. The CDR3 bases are TGCGCCAGCAGCTTGGAGGGAATAAAAGAGACCCAGTACTTC. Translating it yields CASSLEGIKETQYF. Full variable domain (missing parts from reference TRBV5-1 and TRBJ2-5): KAGVTQTPRYLIKTRGQQVTLSCSPISGHRSVSWYQQTPGQGLQFLFEYFSETQRNKGNFPGRFSGRQFSNSRSEMNVSTLELGDSALYLCASSLEGIKETQYFGPGTRLLVL.

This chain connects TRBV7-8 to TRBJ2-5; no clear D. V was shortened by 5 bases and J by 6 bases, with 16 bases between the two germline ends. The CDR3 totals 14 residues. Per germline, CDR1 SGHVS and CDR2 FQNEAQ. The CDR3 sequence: CASSSPGQRKTQYF. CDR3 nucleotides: TGTGCCAGCAGCAGCCCCGGCCAGAGGAAGACCCAGTACTTC.

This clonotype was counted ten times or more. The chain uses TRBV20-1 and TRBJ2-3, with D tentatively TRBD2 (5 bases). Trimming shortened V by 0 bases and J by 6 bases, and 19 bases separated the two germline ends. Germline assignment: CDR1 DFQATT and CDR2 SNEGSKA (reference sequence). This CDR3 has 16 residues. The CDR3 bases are TGCAGTGCTAGAGATCGCAGGACTGTCGCTTGGGATACGCAGTATTTT. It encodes CSARDRRTVAWDTQYF.

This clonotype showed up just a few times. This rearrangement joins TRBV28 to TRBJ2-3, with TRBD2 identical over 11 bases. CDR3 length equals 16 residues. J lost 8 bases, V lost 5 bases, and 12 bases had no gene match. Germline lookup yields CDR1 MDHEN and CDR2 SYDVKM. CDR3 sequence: CASSRPGLAVLGTQYF. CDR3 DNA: TGTGCCAGCAGTCGCCCGGGACTAGCGGTGCTCGGTACGCAGTATTTT.

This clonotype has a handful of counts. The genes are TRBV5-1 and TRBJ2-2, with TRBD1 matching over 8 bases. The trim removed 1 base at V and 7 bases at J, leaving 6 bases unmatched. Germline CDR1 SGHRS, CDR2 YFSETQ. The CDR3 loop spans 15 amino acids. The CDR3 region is CASSLSGGEVGELFF. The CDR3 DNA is TGCGCCAGCAGCTTGTCAGGGGGCGAGGTCGGGGAGCTGTTTTTT.

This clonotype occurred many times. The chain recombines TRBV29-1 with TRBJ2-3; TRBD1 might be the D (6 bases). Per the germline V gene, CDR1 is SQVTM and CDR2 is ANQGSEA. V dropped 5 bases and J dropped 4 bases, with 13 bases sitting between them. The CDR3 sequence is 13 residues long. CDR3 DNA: TGCAGCGTTACTGGACAGCTATCAGATACGCAGTATTTT. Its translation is CSVTGQLSDTQYF.

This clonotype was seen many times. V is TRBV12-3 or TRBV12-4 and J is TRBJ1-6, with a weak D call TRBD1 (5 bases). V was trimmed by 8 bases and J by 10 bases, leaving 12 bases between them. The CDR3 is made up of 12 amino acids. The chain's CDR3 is CASRTPGSPLHF. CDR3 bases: TGTGCCAGCCGCACCCCAGGGTCACCCCTCCACTTT.

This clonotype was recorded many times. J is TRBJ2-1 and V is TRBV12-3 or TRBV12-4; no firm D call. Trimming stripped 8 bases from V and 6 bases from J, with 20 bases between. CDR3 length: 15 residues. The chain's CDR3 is CASSLPGPNPNEQFF. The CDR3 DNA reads TGTGCCAGCTCCCTCCCCGGGCCCAATCCCAATGAGCAGTTCTTC.

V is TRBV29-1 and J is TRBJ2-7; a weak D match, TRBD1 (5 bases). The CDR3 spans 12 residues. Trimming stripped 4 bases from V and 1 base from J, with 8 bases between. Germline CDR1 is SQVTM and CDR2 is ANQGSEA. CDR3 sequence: CSVVTVSYEQYF. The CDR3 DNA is TGCAGCGTTGTGACAGTATCCTACGAGCAGTACTTC.